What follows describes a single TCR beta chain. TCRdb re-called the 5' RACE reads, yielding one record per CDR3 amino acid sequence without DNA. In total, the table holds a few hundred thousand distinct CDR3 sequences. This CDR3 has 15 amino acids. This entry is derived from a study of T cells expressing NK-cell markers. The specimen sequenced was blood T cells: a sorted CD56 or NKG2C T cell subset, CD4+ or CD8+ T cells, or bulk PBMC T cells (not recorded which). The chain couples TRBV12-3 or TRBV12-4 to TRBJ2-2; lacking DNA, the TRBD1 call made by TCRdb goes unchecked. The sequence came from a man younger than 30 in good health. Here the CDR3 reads CASSLGTGDTGELFF.